These 21 T cell receptor beta chains came from one sample sequenced in a study of HIV-infected patients and healthy controls. TCRdb reprocessed the 5' RACE reads via MiXCR and lists one record per CDR3 protein. Here the sample spans about 64,000 distinct CDR3 sequences, 19% being singletons. Sequencing input: CD4+ T cells from blood. Source of these receptors: a human donor in good health.

V is TRBV6-1 and J is TRBJ1-5; D is perhaps TRBD1 (6 bases). The CDR3 consists of 15 residues. V was clipped by 0 bases and J by 5 bases, with 11 bases between them. Germline V gene sequence: CDR1 MNHNS, CDR2 SASEGT. This CDR3 is CASSEAGRGDQPQHF. DNA of the CDR3: TGTGCCAGCAGTGAAGCGGGCAGGGGCGATCAGCCCCAGCATTTT.

This clonotype was detected ten times or more. V gene TRBV12-3 or TRBV12-4 combines with J gene TRBJ2-2, with TRBD2 matching over 9 bases. This CDR3 contains 18 residues. V lost 7 bases to trimming and J lost 4 bases; unmatched junction nucleotides: 16. The CDR3 loop reads CASTQPGGAGGGTGELFF. The CDR3 DNA follows: TGTGCCAGCACTCAGCCTGGGGGAGCGGGAGGAGGCACCGGGGAGCTGTTTTTT.

This clonotype was seen repeatedly, ten times or more. This chain connects TRBV20-1 to TRBJ1-6; D perhaps matches TRBD1 (6 bases). The germline V gene encodes CDR1 DFQATT and CDR2 SNEGSKA (reference sequence). The V and J ends lost 4 bases and 7 bases respectively, with 20 bases between them. CDR3 size: 16 residues. The CDR3 DNA follows: TGCAGTGCTAAGGGGTACAGGGAACCGGGGAATTCACCCCTCCACTTT. Its protein product is CSAKGYREPGNSPLHF.

In its sample, this clonotype was seen a few times. The gene calls are TRBV5-1 and TRBJ1-1; no clear D. The V end lost 4 bases, the J end lost 4 bases, and 11 bases lay between the germline ends. The CDR3 spans 13 residues. Germline CDR1 reads SGHRS; CDR2 reads YFSETQ. The DNA of the CDR3 is TGCGCCAGCAGCCTGGAGGAGGCCACTGAAGCTTTCTTT. Protein: CASSLEEATEAFF.

There are a few counts of this clonotype. The rearrangement links TRBV11-2 to TRBJ1-6; TRBD1 matches at 9 bases. V lost 5 bases and J lost 7; bases outside the gene matches: 12. Germline V gives CDR1 SGHAT, CDR2 FQNNGV. CDR3 length: 17 amino acids. This CDR3 reads CASSVGQGPGGNSPLHF. The CDR3 nucleotides are TGTGCCAGCAGCGTGGGACAGGGCCCAGGGGGGAATTCACCCCTCCACTTT.

The chain has TRBV9 and TRBJ2-7; TRBD1 matches 9 bases. The CDR3 has 14 amino acids. Germline V CDR1 and CDR2: SGDLS, YYNGEE. Trimming at V came to 4 bases and at J to 5 bases, leaving 7 bases not matched to a gene. DNA of the CDR3: TGTGCCAGCAGCCCCAGGGACAGGGAGAACGAGCAGTACTTC. Protein: CASSPRDRENEQYF.

V gene TRBV19 combines with J gene TRBJ2-2; TRBD1 matches at 10 bases. Unmatched junction bases numbered 9, after V lost 4 bases and J lost 7 bases. Germline V gives CDR1 LNHDA, CDR2 SQIVND (reference sequence). CDR3 length equals 16 residues. The CDR3 region is CASSSPGTGAVGELFF. The CDR3, as DNA: TGTGCCAGTAGTAGCCCCGGGACAGGGGCCGTCGGGGAGCTGTTTTTT.

This clonotype was counted a few times. V gene TRBV5-1 combines with J gene TRBJ2-1; TRBD1 might be the D (6 bases). The CDR3 sequence is 14 residues long. Germline V gene lookup returns CDR1 SGHRS and CDR2 YFSETQ. V gave up 4 bases and J gave up 5 bases, with 13 bases separating them. The CDR3 coding sequence is TGCGCCAGCAGCCGTAAGGGGGTGGACAATGAGCAGTTCTTC. This encodes CASSRKGVDNEQFF.

The chain recombines TRBV7-3 with TRBJ1-1; TRBD1 is a possible D gene (6 bases). The CDR3 is 13 amino acids. V was clipped by 5 bases and J by 3 bases, with 10 bases between them. Germline V gene data show CDR1 as SGHTA and CDR2 as FQGTGA. Written as DNA, the CDR3 is TGTGCCAGCAGCCCGAACAGGGACACTGAAGCTTTCTTT. It codes for CASSPNRDTEAFF.

As concerns this clonotype: A read error is possible here, since a much larger clone lies one base away. The V and J genes are TRBV19 and TRBJ2-7; 10 positions agree with TRBD1. CDR3 size: 14 residues. Germline-derived CDR1 and CDR2 are LNHDA and SQIVND (reference sequence). The V gene end was trimmed by 5 bases and the J gene end by 5 bases; junction bases not matched to a gene: 6. CDR3 amino acids: CASSRGTGAHEQYF. The CDR3, as DNA: TGTGCCAGTAGTCGCGGGACAGGGGCCCACGAGCAGTACTTC. Looking up the rest from reference TRBV19 and TRBJ2-7 gives the full variable domain: DGGITQSPKYLFRKEGQNVTLSCEQNLNHDAMYWYRQDPGQGLRLIYYSQIVNDFQKGDIAEGYSVSREKKESFPLTVTSAQKNPTAFYLCASSRGTGAHEQYFGPGTRLTVT.

The chain uses TRBV12-3 or TRBV12-4 and TRBJ2-4; 10 bases fit TRBD1. With 5 bases clipped from V and 1 base from J, the junction kept 8 bases outside the gene matches. This CDR3 is built from 17 residues. The CDR3 bases are TGTGCCAGCAGTACGGGACAGGGGATGGGTGCCAAAAACATTCAGTACTTC. Amino acid sequence: CASSTGQGMGAKNIQYF.

A single count supports this clonotype. The V and J genes are TRBV11-2 and TRBJ2-1; D is uncertain. The CDR3 spans 13 residues. CDR1 and CDR2 (germline): SGHAT, FQNNGV. The V end was cut by 0 bases, the J end by 0 bases, with 0 bases between. Written as DNA, the CDR3 is TGTGCCAGCAGCTTAGACTCCTACAATGAGCAGTTCTTC. It specifies CASSLDSYNEQFF.

This clonotype was recorded many times. The junction differs from germline at one of its ends, possibly a read error. V is TRBV6-2 or TRBV6-3 and J is TRBJ2-7, with D unresolved. The CDR3 length is 11 residues. CDR1 is MNHEY and CDR2 is SVGEGT in the germline V gene. The CDR3 is CASSYSHEQYF. CDR3 nucleotides: TGTGCCAGCAGTTACTCCCACGAGCAGTACTTC.

This chain connects TRBV20-1 to TRBJ2-1; perhaps D is TRBD1 or TRBD2 (5 bases each). The CDR3 has 11 amino acids. The germline gives CDR1 DFQATT, CDR2 SNEGSKA (reference sequence). V was trimmed by 8 bases and J by 7 bases, leaving 12 bases between them. For the CDR3, the DNA is TGCAGTCCTGGGGGTAGGAATGAGCAGTTCTTC. The encoded protein is CSPGGRNEQFF.

The rearrangement links TRBV12-3 or TRBV12-4 to TRBJ1-2; weak D call: TRBD1 (6 bases). The CDR3 covers 13 residues. Between the trimmed V and J ends, which lost 6 bases and 4 bases, there was a span of 12 bases. The CDR3 here is CASRRQESYGYTF. CDR3 DNA sequence: TGTGCCAGCAGGAGACAGGAATCCTATGGCTACACCTTC.

This clonotype was seen many times. This chain joins TRBV2 and TRBJ2-1, with TRBD2 as a possible D gene (5 bases). The length of the CDR3 is 12 residues. Trimming took 3 bases from V and 9 from J, leaving 9 bases between them. In germline, CDR1 is SNHLY, CDR2 FYNNEI. The CDR3 DNA follows: TGTGCCAGCAGTGAGGTGGCGGGTGAGCAGTTCTTC. Translation: CASSEVAGEQFF.

This clonotype has a count of ten or more. The rearrangement uses TRBV7-2 and TRBJ2-5, with TRBD2 identical over 11 bases. Looked up from germline, CDR1 is SGHTA and CDR2 is FQGNSA. CDR3 length equals 16 residues. V lost 1 base, J lost 5 bases, and 6 bases stayed unmatched. CDR3 coding DNA: TGTGCCAGCAGCTTAGGGATAGCGGGAGGGGAGGAGACCCAGTACTTC. Its translation is CASSLGIAGGEETQYF.

This clonotype was seen only a few times. V and J are TRBV19 and TRBJ2-1; D not resolved. The CDR3 is 13 residues long. V was pared by 1 base and J by 9 bases, with 10 bases between. Per the germline V gene, CDR1 is LNHDA and CDR2 is SQIVND (reference sequence). The CDR3 coding sequence is TGTGCCAGTAGTATAGGGGGTAGGGCTGAGCAGTTCTTC. This translates into CASSIGGRAEQFF.

This chain links TRBV29-1 with TRBJ1-3, with TRBD1 as a possible D gene (6 bases). The V end was cut by 2 bases, the J end by 4 bases, with 9 bases between. Germline V gene data show CDR1 as SQVTM and CDR2 as ANQGSEA. This CDR3 comprises 13 residues. CDR3 in DNA: TGCAGCGTTGAACCACAGGGAGGAAACACCATATATTTT. This gives the protein CSVEPQGGNTIYF.

The V and J genes are TRBV5-5 and TRBJ2-1, with D unresolved. CDR3 length: 13 residues. Trimming removed 3 bases from V and 6 bases from J, with 10 bases in between. The V gene's germline CDR1 is SGHKS and CDR2 YYEKEE (reference sequence). CDR3 bases: TGTGCCAGCAGCTCCACAGTTAGCAATGAGCAGTTCTTC. It specifies CASSSTVSNEQFF.

The chain employs TRBV19 and TRBJ1-2; D is perhaps TRBD1 (5 bases). V lost 7 bases and J 2 bases, leaving 11 bases between the germline ends. The CDR3 is made up of 13 amino acids. CDR1 LNHDA and CDR2 SQIVND come from the germline V gene (reference sequence). For the CDR3, the DNA is TGTGCCAGTACTGGGGCAGGAAACTATGGCTACACCTTC. This sequence encodes CASTGAGNYGYTF. The full variable domain, with the rest looked up from reference TRBV19 and TRBJ1-2, is DGGITQSPKYLFRKEGQNVTLSCEQNLNHDAMYWYRQDPGQGLRLIYYSQIVNDFQKGDIAEGYSVSREKKESFPLTVTSAQKNPTAFYLCASTGAGNYGYTFGSGTRLTVV.